This TCR beta chain was obtained from a study of radiotherapy plus CTLA-4 blockade in lung cancer. Study information: Patients showed objective responses in roughly 19% of cases and disease control in 30% to 40%.

Overall study findings and caveats: Radiotherapy with ipilimumab was followed by blood expansion of tumor-derived clones.

About this clone itself: Its antigen remains unidentified.

CDR3 length: 14 residues. Germline assignment: CDR1 SNHLY and CDR2 FYNNEI. V was clipped by 7 bases and J by 4 bases; unmatched bases: 10. Ipilimumab-mediated CTLA-4 blockade plus focal radiation was given to patients having chemo-refractory metastatic non-small-cell lung cancer. Sequencing used immunoSEQ multiplex PCR; TCRdb keeps in-frame clones, though not all of them. The repertoire holds about 77,000 clones, approximately 73% seen once, with 9.5% to 10% in the top ten. The sample consisted of peripheral blood, taken from a patient treated with radiotherapy plus ipilimumab. The chain uses TRBV2 and TRBJ2-7, with 7 nucleotides matching TRBD1. This TCR derives from a human donor with non-small cell lung cancer whose response to radiotherapy plus ipilimumab could not be evaluated. CDR3 sequence: CASTRDRGAYEQYF. CDR3 DNA: TGTGCCAGCACCCGGGACAGAGGGGCGTACGAGCAGTACTTC.